These T cell receptor beta chains were read from a single sample in a study of cytomegalovirus exposure and HLA in healthy donors. TCRdb's copy holds only in-frame clones and misses some; the assay was immunoSEQ multiplex PCR. Here the sample spans around 170,000 clones, approximately 78% being singletons. What was sequenced was PBMCs. These receptors all come from a woman aged 18-30 years in good health and CMV-seronegative. The CDR3 runs from the conserved cysteine through the conserved F or W. A D gene is named only where the DNA matches it firmly. Clone size is shown for a subset of rows, as once, few, many or a class of expanded clone.

J,size,D,V,DNA,CDR3
TRBJ2-6,.,TRBD1,TRBV29-1,TGCAGCGCCAAAACCGGGACAGGGCCTATCTCTGGGGCCAACGTCCTGACTTTC,CSAKTGTGPISGANVLTF
TRBJ1-6,few,.,TRBV7-9,TGTGCCAGCAGCTTATTTGGCAGTAATTCACCCCTCCACTTT,CASSLFGSNSPLHF
TRBJ1-2,.,TRBD1,TRBV7-2,TGTGCCAGCAGCTCGCCGGACAGGGGATCCTATGGCTACACCTTC,CASSSPDRGSYGYTF
TRBJ2-1,.,.,TRBV6-6,TGTGCCAGCACTCCTCGGGATACCTACAATGAGCAGTTCTTC,CASTPRDTYNEQFF
TRBJ2-2,.,TRBD1,TRBV27,TGTGCCAGCAGTAGTTGGGACAGGGGGACCGGGGAGCTGTTTTTT,CASSSWDRGTGELFF
TRBJ2-1,once,TRBD2,TRBV18,TGTGCCAGCTCACCACCGTGGCTAGCGGGAGATAATGGGCAGTTCTTC,CASSPPWLAGDNGQFF
TRBJ2-1,.,TRBD2,TRBV5-6,TGTGCCAGCAGCTTCCTGACTAGCGGGAGGGCGAATGAGCAGTTCTTC,CASSFLTSGRANEQFF
TRBJ1-1,.,TRBD1,TRBV5-1,TGCGCCAGCAGCCGAACCGGACAGGGGCCCACTCCCTTGAACACTGAAGCTTTCTTT,CASSRTGQGPTPLNTEAFF
TRBJ1-6,.,.,TRBV7-9,TGTGCCAGCAGCTTAGAACAGGTTAATTCACCCCTCCACTTT,CASSLEQVNSPLHF
TRBJ2-5,.,.,TRBV2,TGTGCCAGCAGTTACGGGGAACAAGAGACCCAGTACTTC,CASSYGEQETQYF
TRBJ1-6,.,TRBD1,TRBV18,TGTGCCAGCTCACAATCAGGGGGCGAGAATAATTCACCCCTCCACTTT,CASSQSGGENNSPLHF
TRBJ2-7,few,TRBD2,TRBV7-8,TGTGCCACCTCGAGGGTAGCGGGAGGGAACTCCTACGAGCAGTACTTC,CATSRVAGGNSYEQYF
TRBJ2-7,.,.,TRBV29-1,TGCAGCGTTGATGTCACAGGGATGTTCTACGAGCAGTACTTC,CSVDVTGMFYEQYF
TRBJ2-2,.,TRBD2,TRBV19,TGTGCCAGTAGTTTACGGACTAGCGGGCGTACCGGGGAGCTGTTTTTT,CASSLRTSGRTGELFF
TRBJ2-7,.,.,TRBV28,TGTGCCACCTCCGGGACTCTCCAAGGCGAGCAGTACTTC,CATSGTLQGEQYF
TRBJ2-5,.,TRBD2,TRBV5-4,TGTGCCAGCAGCATGGGACTAGCGGGGGGGCCTCAAGAGACCCAGTACTTC,CASSMGLAGGPQETQYF
TRBJ2-5,.,TRBD2,TRBV7-2,TGTGCCAGCAGCTTAGCGGCTTTAACGGGAGGCGGGGAGACCCAGTACTTC,CASSLAALTGGGETQYF